This T cell receptor beta chain emerged from a study of blood T cell repertoires in COVID-19. About the study: The analysed material was cDNA or gDNA that came from T cells, B-cell-depleted T cells, or PBMCs.

In the original analysis: It was from reference gene primer amplification that nucleated cell counts were estimated. Assay: immunoSEQ multiplex PCR; the TCRdb copy retains only in-frame clones and omits some. Clone size and V and J calls were adopted from that table, with D and trimming inferred from the DNA. The table includes about 150,000 clones, 80% to 90% detected once. Per germline, CDR1 SGHTS and CDR2 YDEGEE. The CDR3 contains 14 residues. V was clipped by 5 bases and J by 6 bases, with 15 bases between them. V and J are TRBV5-8 and TRBJ2-1; D is perhaps TRBD2 (7 bases). The sequencing input was PBMCs or T cells enriched from blood (not recorded which). The source is a man between 50 and 59 years old who had recovered from COVID-19. CDR3 DNA: TGTGCCAGCAGAGCGCGGGGAGGGGGCAATGAGCAGTTCTTC. Translated, it gives CASRARGGGNEQFF. The full variable domain, its missing parts supplied by reference TRBV5-8 and TRBJ2-1, is EAGVTQSPTHLIKTRGQQATLRCSPISGHTSVYWYQQALGLGLQFLLWYDEGEERNRGNFPPRFSGRQFPNYSSELNVNALELEDSALYLCASRARGGGNEQFFGPGTRLTVL.